A single sample gave rise to the 12 T cell receptor beta chains below, sequenced in a study of T cells in Graves' hyperthyroidism and ophthalmopathy. What was amplified from RNA transcripts were TCR beta CDR3 regions. An initial round of RT-PCR targeting the TCR CDR3 relied on the HTBI primer set. Using its own MiXCR run on the multiplex PCR reads, TCRdb lists one record per CDR3 protein. The repertoire holds 610,000 or so distinct CDR3 sequences, with more than 45% as singletons. The source material was peripheral blood or thyroid tissue (not recorded which). The receptors were gathered from a woman aged 18 to 35 with Graves' hyperthyroidism.

The rearrangement uses TRBV2 and TRBJ2-1, with 12 bases that match TRBD2. CDR3 length: 15 residues. J was trimmed by 5 bases and V by 8 bases; bases with no gene match: 7. Germline V gives CDR1 SNHLY, CDR2 FYNNEI. CDR3 sequence (DNA): TGTGCCAGCGTCAGGACTAGCGGGATAGACAATGAGCAGTTCTTC. The encoded protein is CASVRTSGIDNEQFF.

This clonotype was counted ten times or more. The chain employs TRBV9 and TRBJ1-1, with 10 bases aligning to TRBD1. V lost 3 bases and J lost 1; bases outside the gene matches: 3. The CDR3 covers 15 residues. CDR1 is SGDLS, CDR2 YYNGEE, per germline. The CDR3 bases are TGTGCCAGCAGCGGACAGGGGGCAGGGAACACTGAAGCTTTCTTT. Translating gives CASSGQGAGNTEAFF.

This clonotype was detected many times. This chain links TRBV4-3 with TRBJ2-7; 10 positions agree with TRBD2. Germline-derived CDR1 and CDR2 are LGHNA and YSLEER. The CDR3 has 15 residues. Losses at the gene ends were 0 bases for V and 4 bases for J; bases not matched to a gene: 3. The CDR3 nucleotides read TGCGCCAGCAGCCAAGAATTAGCGGGAGGTTACGAGCAGTACTTC. It translates to CASSQELAGGYEQYF.

This clonotype was detected many times. J is TRBJ1-1 and V is TRBV19, with D perhaps TRBD1 (5 bases). CDR1 is LNHDA and CDR2 is SQIVND in the germline V gene (reference sequence). Trimming took 6 bases from V and 4 from J, leaving 12 bases between them. This CDR3 contains 13 residues. The CDR3 sequence is CASSPGGSTEAFF. In DNA form, the CDR3 reads TGTGCCAGTAGCCCCGGGGGTAGCACTGAAGCTTTCTTT.

This clonotype came up many times. The chain is built from TRBV20-1 and TRBJ2-5; D tentatively fits TRBD1 or TRBD2 (5 bases each). Germline loops: CDR1 DFQATT, CDR2 SNEGSKA (reference sequence). Trimming took 6 bases from V and 0 from J, leaving 17 bases between them. The CDR3 length is 15 residues. In DNA, the CDR3 is TGCAGTGCCACCCGGGATGGACAAAACCAAGAGACCCAGTACTTC. As protein: CSATRDGQNQETQYF.

This clonotype showed up many times. V is TRBV5-5 and J is TRBJ1-3, with D hard to call. V was shortened by 4 bases and J by 0 bases, with 14 bases between the two germline ends. The CDR3 has 16 amino acids. CDR1 and CDR2 (germline): SGHKS, YYEKEE (reference sequence). CDR3 sequence (DNA): TGTGCCAGCAGCAGCGTACAGATATTCTCTGGAAACACCATATATTTT. Translation gives CASSSVQIFSGNTIYF.

This clonotype was seen at least ten times. V and J are TRBV10-3 and TRBJ2-7; a weak D match, TRBD2 (7 bases). Germline V gives CDR1 ENHRY, CDR2 SYGVKD. The V end was cut by 7 bases, the J end by 5 bases, with 18 bases between. The CDR3 extends over 14 amino acids. The CDR3 is CAINPRGGRHEQYF. The CDR3 DNA reads as TGTGCCATCAACCCAAGGGGGGGGCGCCACGAGCAGTACTTC.

The V call is TRBV29-1, the J call TRBJ2-5; maybe TRBD1 (5 bases). This CDR3 is built from 12 residues. Trimming cost V 3 bases and J 1 base, with 6 bases left between them. Per germline, CDR1 SQVTM and CDR2 ANQGSEA. The CDR3 DNA sequence: TGCAGCGTTGATACAGGCCAAGAGACCCAGTACTTC. Translated, it gives CSVDTGQETQYF. The whole variable domain, filled in from reference TRBV29-1 and TRBJ2-5, reads SAVISQKPSRDICQRGTSLTIQCQVDSQVTMMFWYRQQPGQSLTLIATANQGSEATYESGFVIDKFPISRPNLTFSTLTVSNMSPEDSSIYLCSVDTGQETQYFGPGTRLLVL.

The rearrangement links TRBV19 to TRBJ2-7; no clear D. Trimming stripped 5 bases from V and 7 bases from J, with 9 bases between. Germline CDR1 and CDR2: LNHDA and SQIVND (reference sequence). The CDR3 sequence is 11 residues long. CDR3 nucleotides: TGTGCCAGTAGTGCGACCCCGGAGCAGTACTTC. This translates into CASSATPEQYF. Together with reference TRBV19 and TRBJ2-7, the CDR3 gives the full variable domain: DGGITQSPKYLFRKEGQNVTLSCEQNLNHDAMYWYRQDPGQGLRLIYYSQIVNDFQKGDIAEGYSVSREKKESFPLTVTSAQKNPTAFYLCASSATPEQYFGPGTRLTVT.

The chain recombines TRBV6-5 with TRBJ1-5; 9 bases are a match to TRBD1. The CDR3 spans 14 residues. Germline V gene sequence: CDR1 MNHEY, CDR2 SVGAGI. The trim removed 7 bases at V and 8 bases at J, leaving 9 bases unmatched. CDR3 sequence: CASKRQGVKEPQHF. The DNA for the CDR3 is TGTGCCAGCAAAAGACAGGGGGTTAAGGAGCCCCAGCATTTT.

This chain connects TRBV7-9 to TRBJ1-4, with D perhaps matching TRBD1 (5 bases). CDR3 length: 12 residues. Germline V gene sequence: CDR1 SEHNR, CDR2 FQNEAQ (reference sequence). The CDR3 spells CARAGLNEKLFF. As DNA, the CDR3 is TGTGCTAGAGCAGGGCTGAATGAAAAACTGTTTTTT.

The J gene is TRBJ2-7, the V gene TRBV7-3, with D perhaps matching TRBD2 (5 bases). V gave up 5 bases and J gave up 9 bases, with 17 bases separating them. Per the germline V gene, CDR1 is SGHTA and CDR2 is FQGTGA. This CDR3 contains 13 residues. The CDR3 protein is CASSILGLSVQYF. DNA for the CDR3: TGTGCCAGCAGCATACTAGGACTCTCGGTGCAGTACTTC.